A single sample gave rise to the 5 T cell receptor beta chains below, sequenced in a study of T cells in Graves' hyperthyroidism and ophthalmopathy. TCR beta CDR3 regions were amplified from RNA transcripts. The HTBI primer set served for first-round RT-PCR of the TCR CDR3. In TCRdb, the multiplex PCR reads were re-called with MiXCR into one record per CDR3 protein. The table includes a few hundred thousand distinct CDR3 sequences, 20% to 25% detected once. Sequences were obtained from blood. These TCRs come from a man between 18 and 29 years old with Graves' hyperthyroidism.

As regards this clonotype: One base away lies a much larger clone, so this may be a sequencing read error. Since the CDR3 does not end with the conserved phenylalanine or tryptophan, this likely comes from a read error. This sequence joins TRBV29-1 and TRBJ1-1; D is unresolved. Germline V lookup: CDR1 SQVTM, CDR2 ANQGSEA. Between the trimmed V and J ends, which lost 1 base and 5 bases, there was a span of 17 bases. The CDR3 extends over 15 amino acids. CDR3 DNA sequence: TGCAGCGTTGAAGGGAATGGCGGGCAGAGAACTGAAGCTTTCGTT. This codes for CSVEGNGGQRTEAFV.

This clonotype has a count of ten or more. The V gene is TRBV14, the J gene TRBJ1-2; D may be TRBD1 (6 bases). The CDR3 has 13 amino acids. CDR1 is SGHDN and CDR2 is FVKESK in the germline V gene. Trimming cost V 6 bases and J 7 bases, with 15 bases left between them. This CDR3 is CASSPGTPFGYTF. The CDR3 region has the DNA TGTGCCAGCAGTCCCGGGACACCCTTTGGCTACACCTTC.

The V gene is TRBV12-3 or TRBV12-4, the J gene TRBJ1-2; D might be TRBD1 (6 bases). There are 15 residues in the CDR3. The V end was cut by 3 bases, the J end by 4 bases, with 15 bases between. The CDR3 DNA follows: TGTGCCAGCAGTTTCGCGGGGGCGCGGGGCTATGGCTACACCTTC. Protein product: CASSFAGARGYGYTF.

In DNA, the CDR3 is TGTGCCAGTAGTATAGGCGAGGGCTACTATGGCTACACCTTC. Translating gives CASSIGEGYYGYTF. This chain connects TRBV19 to TRBJ1-2; no clear D gene. This CDR3 has 14 residues. Germline lookup yields CDR1 LNHDA and CDR2 SQIVND (reference sequence). V was cut by 1 base and J by 3 bases, with 9 bases left in between.

The chain joins TRBV20-1 to TRBJ2-4; D is uncertain. Trimming stripped 0 bases from V and 0 bases from J, with 12 bases between. From germline, CDR1 is DFQATT and CDR2 SNEGSKA (reference sequence). The CDR3 extends over 16 amino acids. The CDR3 coding sequence is TGCAGTGCTAGAGATTTGGCACAGCTAGCCAAAAACATTCAGTACTTC. Its protein product is CSARDLAQLAKNIQYF.